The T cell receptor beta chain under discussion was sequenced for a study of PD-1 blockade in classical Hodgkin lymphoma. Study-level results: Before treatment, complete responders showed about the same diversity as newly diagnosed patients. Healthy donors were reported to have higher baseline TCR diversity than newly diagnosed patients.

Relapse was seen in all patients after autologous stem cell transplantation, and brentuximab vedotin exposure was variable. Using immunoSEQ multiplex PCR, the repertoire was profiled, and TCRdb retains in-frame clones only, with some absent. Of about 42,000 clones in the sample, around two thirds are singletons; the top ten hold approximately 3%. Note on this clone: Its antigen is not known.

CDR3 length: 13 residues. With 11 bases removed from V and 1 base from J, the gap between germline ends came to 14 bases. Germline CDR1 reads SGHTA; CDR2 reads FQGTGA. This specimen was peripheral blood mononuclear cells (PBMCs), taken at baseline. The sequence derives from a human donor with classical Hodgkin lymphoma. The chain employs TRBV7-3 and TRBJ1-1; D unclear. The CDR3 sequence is CARHAWGNTEAFF. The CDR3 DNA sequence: TGTGCCCGGCATGCATGGGGGAACACTGAAGCTTTCTTT. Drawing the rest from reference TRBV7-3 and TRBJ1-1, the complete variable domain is GAGVSQTPSNKVTEKGKYVELRCDPISGHTALYWYRQSLGQGPEFLIYFQGTGAADDSGLPNDRFFAVRPEGSVSTLKIQRTERGDSAVYLCARHAWGNTEAFFGQGTRLTVV.